Below are 18 T cell receptor beta chains sequenced from a single sample in a study of regulatory T cells in long-lasting Graves disease. Arm-PCR of CDR3 regions and iRepertoire HTBI primers were the basis on which TCR beta libraries were built. TCRdb fed the multiplex PCR reads into MiXCR, producing one record per CDR3 protein. The table has about 400,000 distinct CDR3 sequences, 20% seen once. Time point of the sample: persistent/refractory GD, antithyroid drugs over 5 years with positive TRAb. The authors made the TCR library using RNA they extracted from PBMCs. The material was peripheral blood mononuclear cells (PBMCs), obtained when the disease was refractory, from a patient treated with antithyroid drugs. The origin of the receptors is a female donor with Graves disease.

This clonotype was picked up many times. This chain joins TRBV6-1 and TRBJ2-4; D is possibly TRBD1 or TRBD2 (5 bases each). The germline V and J ends were trimmed by 6 bases and 8 bases, with 17 bases remaining between them. The CDR3 spans 14 residues. CDR1 MNHNS and CDR2 SASEGT come from the germline V gene. The CDR3 sequence: CASRGTGLGDIQYF. The CDR3 nucleotides are TGTGCCAGCAGGGGGACCGGATTGGGAGACATTCAGTACTTC.

In its sample, this clonotype was seen many times. The J gene is TRBJ2-5, the V gene TRBV29-1, with D hard to call. The germline V and J ends were trimmed by 3 bases and 4 bases, with 6 bases remaining between them. The germline CDR1 and CDR2 sequences are SQVTM and ANQGSEA. This CDR3 is built from 11 residues. CDR3 loop: CSVDDGETQYF. DNA of the CDR3: TGCAGCGTTGATGACGGAGAGACCCAGTACTTC.

This clonotype was seen repeatedly, ten times or more. The chain has TRBV11-2 and TRBJ1-2; D call uncertain. This CDR3 is 15 amino acids long. Trimming stripped 3 bases from V and 4 bases from J, with 15 bases between. Germline CDR1 reads SGHAT; CDR2 reads FQNNGV. The CDR3 region is CASSLEGHLGYGYTF. In DNA form, the CDR3 reads TGTGCCAGCAGCTTGGAGGGCCACCTGGGCTATGGCTACACCTTC.

In this sample, this clonotype turned up many times. This chain uses TRBV5-1 with TRBJ2-4, with D tentatively TRBD1 (6 bases). CDR1 and CDR2 from the germline V gene are SGHRS and YFSETQ. The CDR3 contains 17 residues. The V end was cut by 0 bases, the J end by 1 base, with 14 bases between. Here the CDR3 reads CASSLVPGAVAKNIQYF. In DNA form, the CDR3 reads TGCGCCAGCAGCTTGGTCCCAGGGGCGGTGGCCAAAAACATTCAGTACTTC.

The chain uses TRBV4-3 and TRBJ2-7, with D uncertain. Germline CDR1 reads LGHNA; CDR2 reads YSLEER. Trimming pared 0 bases from V and 3 bases from J, leaving 9 bases between. The CDR3 runs to 14 residues. The CDR3 sequence: CASSQDRASYEQYF. The CDR3 DNA follows: TGCGCCAGCAGCCAAGATCGGGCGAGCTACGAGCAGTACTTC.

This clonotype was seen a few times. J is TRBJ2-2 and V is TRBV24-1; D gene unclear. The CDR3 runs 13 residues. Trimming left V 7 bases short and J 1 base short, with 6 bases between. Germline-derived CDR1 and CDR2 are KGHDR and SFDVKD. The CDR3 nucleotides read TGTGCCACCAGGGCACAGAACACCGGGGAGCTGTTTTTT. Encoded protein: CATRAQNTGELFF.

V usage is TRBV7-2 and J usage is TRBJ2-7, with D tentatively TRBD1 (6 bases). The length of the CDR3 is 16 residues. Looked up from germline, CDR1 is SGHTA and CDR2 is FQGNSA. V was cut by 0 bases and J by 3 bases, with 15 bases left in between. CDR3 loop: CASSLAGGTTSYEQYF. The DNA for the CDR3 is TGTGCCAGCAGCTTAGCGGGTGGGACAACTAGCTACGAGCAGTACTTC.

The V and J genes are TRBV6-2 or TRBV6-3 and TRBJ2-7, with no clear D. The J call may be in error: the DNA end matches TRBJ2-1 better. The length of the CDR3 is 17 residues. Germline CDR1 reads MNHEY; CDR2 reads SVGEGT. Written as DNA, the CDR3 is TGTGCCAGCAGTGATGGTACTACCCGTAGCTCCTACAATGAGCAGTTCTTC. It translates to CASSDGTTRSSYNEQFF.

This clonotype was observed a few times. The chain couples TRBV10-3 to TRBJ1-2; tentative D call: TRBD1 (6 bases). This CDR3 has 13 amino acids. Germline lookup yields CDR1 ENHRY and CDR2 SYGVKD. Trimming took off 7 bases at V and 0 bases at J, with 9 bases between the two ends. CDR3 DNA: TGTGCCATCAAGGACAGCACTAACTATGGCTACACCTTC. As protein: CAIKDSTNYGYTF.

This chain joins TRBV5-1 and TRBJ2-2; D is uncertain. CDR3 length: 17 amino acids. Germline V gives CDR1 SGHRS, CDR2 YFSETQ. V gave up 2 bases and J gave up 0 bases, with 14 bases separating them. The chain's CDR3 is CASSLVPGLANTGELFF. Here the CDR3 DNA reads TGCGCCAGCAGCTTAGTTCCGGGCCTCGCGAACACCGGGGAGCTGTTTTTT.

This clonotype showed up just a few times. V usage is TRBV3-1 and J usage is TRBJ2-7, with D tentatively TRBD1 (6 bases). The CDR3 totals 14 residues. Germline lookup yields CDR1 LGHDT and CDR2 YNNKEL (reference sequence). V was clipped by 1 base and J by 2 bases, with 9 bases between them. CDR3 sequence reads: CASSQAAGAYEQYF. The CDR3 nucleotides read TGTGCCAGCAGCCAAGCTGCAGGGGCCTACGAGCAGTACTTC.

This clonotype was seen only a few times. V is TRBV3-1 and J is TRBJ1-6; 11 bases align to TRBD1. The J segment lost 5 bases and the V segment lost 4 bases, leaving 7 bases of the junction unmatched. CDR1 and CDR2 from the germline V gene are LGHDT and YNNKEL (reference sequence). The CDR3 runs 17 residues. The CDR3 is CASSPRTGGAHNSPLHF. DNA for the CDR3: TGTGCCAGCAGCCCTAGGACAGGGGGCGCCCATAATTCACCCCTCCACTTT.

This clonotype appeared a few times. This chain connects TRBV20-1 to TRBJ2-4; weak D call: TRBD2 (6 bases). V was shortened by 3 bases and J by 3 bases, with 12 bases between the two germline ends. Per germline, CDR1 DFQATT and CDR2 SNEGSKA (reference sequence). The CDR3 consists of 14 residues. CDR3 sequence (DNA): TGCAGTGCTAGCGGGAGTATGATCAAAAACATTCAGTACTTC. It is translated as CSASGSMIKNIQYF.

This clonotype was recorded a few times. The chain joins TRBV20-1 to TRBJ1-2; D perhaps matches TRBD1 (5 bases). Germline CDR1 DFQATT, CDR2 SNEGSKA (reference sequence). The V end lost 6 bases, the J end lost 1 base, and 15 bases lay between the germline ends. The CDR3 is 14 residues long. The CDR3 coding sequence is TGCAGTGCGATCGGGGGGGGTTTTAACTATGGCTACACCTTC. It translates to CSAIGGGFNYGYTF.

This clonotype was seen only a few times. J is TRBJ1-1 and V is TRBV28; D not certain. Germline V gene data show CDR1 as MDHEN and CDR2 as SYDVKM. This CDR3 region has 13 residues. V lost 3 bases and J 0 bases, leaving 5 bases between the germline ends. In nucleotides, the CDR3 is TGTGCCAGCAGTTTGATGGTGAACACTGAAGCTTTCTTT. Encoded protein: CASSLMVNTEAFF.

This clonotype showed up many times. The chain has TRBV7-2 and TRBJ2-2, with D perhaps TRBD1 or TRBD2 (5 bases each). Germline CDR1 SGHTA, CDR2 FQGNSA. Trimming removed 6 bases at V and 3 bases at J, with 20 bases between. CDR3 length equals 17 residues. CDR3 nucleotide sequence: TGTGCCAGCAGAGATTGGGACCTACCTTGGGACACCGGGGAGCTGTTTTTT. Its protein product is CASRDWDLPWDTGELFF.

The chain joins TRBV6-5 to TRBJ1-1; possibly TRBD1 for D (5 bases). The CDR3 loop spans 14 amino acids. V shed 4 bases and J shed 11 bases, with 20 bases lying between them. The germline V gene has CDR1 MNHEY and CDR2 SVGAGI. The CDR3 DNA follows: TGTGCCAGCAGTTTCGACGGTTTTGGGGGTGAGGCTTTCTTT. Translating it yields CASSFDGFGGEAFF.

This clonotype has at least ten counts. The chain is built from TRBV27 and TRBJ2-7, with 9 bases aligning to TRBD1. The CDR3 extends over 15 amino acids. The germline V gene encodes CDR1 MNHEY and CDR2 SMNVEV (reference sequence). Trimming removed 2 bases from V and 11 bases from J; junction bases left unmatched: 13. CDR3 protein: CASSLTGQGGLVEYF. The CDR3 DNA reads as TGTGCCAGCAGTTTAACGGGACAGGGCGGACTAGTGGAGTACTTC.